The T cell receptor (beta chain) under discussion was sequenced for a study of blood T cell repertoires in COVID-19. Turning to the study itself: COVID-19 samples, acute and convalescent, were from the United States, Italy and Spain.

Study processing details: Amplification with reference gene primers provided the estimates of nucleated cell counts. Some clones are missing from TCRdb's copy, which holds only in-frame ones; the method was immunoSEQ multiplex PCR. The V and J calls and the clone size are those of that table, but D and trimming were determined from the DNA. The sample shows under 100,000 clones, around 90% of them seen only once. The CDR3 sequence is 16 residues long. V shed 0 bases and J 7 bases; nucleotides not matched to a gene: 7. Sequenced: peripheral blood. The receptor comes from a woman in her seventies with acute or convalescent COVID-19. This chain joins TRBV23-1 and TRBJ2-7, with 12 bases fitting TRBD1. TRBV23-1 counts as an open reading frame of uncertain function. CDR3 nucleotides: TGCGCCAGCAGTCAATCGTGGGACAGGGGGCCAGAAGAGCAGTACTTC. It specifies CASSQSWDRGPEEQYF.